This passage covers 29 T cell receptor beta chains from one sample sequenced in a study of T-cell memory formation after mild COVID-19. MiXCR, run by TCRdb on the 5' RACE reads, gives a single entry per CDR3 protein. This table has tens of thousands of distinct CDR3 sequences, more than 20% appearing once. Sequencing input: PBMCs or a T cell subset sorted from them (not recorded which). The source of these receptors is a man aged 18 to 35 who had mild COVID-19 (a few samples of this study predate the infection). Cell type and time point are not known.

This clonotype appeared a few times. The chain combines TRBV12-3 or TRBV12-4 with TRBJ1-2, with D possibly TRBD1 on 5 matching bases. The ends were cut back, 6 bases at V and 7 bases at J, with 15 bases in the middle. The CDR3 totals 13 residues. CDR3 residues: CASSDGTLGGYTF. CDR3 in DNA: TGTGCCAGCAGCGACGGGACTCTGGGTGGCTACACCTTC.

The chain links TRBV20-1 to TRBJ1-1; D unclear. Trimming left V 0 bases short and J 11 bases short, with 16 bases between. Germline-derived CDR1 and CDR2 are DFQATT and SNEGSKA (reference sequence). This CDR3 comprises 13 residues. This chain's CDR3 is CSAREGRTAEAFF. DNA of the CDR3: TGCAGTGCTAGAGAGGGCCGGACTGCGGAGGCTTTCTTT.

CDR3 DNA sequence: TGTGCCAGCAGTTACGGGACTGAGGTGGTCCATGAGCAGTTCTTC. Translating it yields CASSYGTEVVHEQFF. The chain uses TRBV6-2 or TRBV6-3 and TRBJ2-1; a weak D match, TRBD2 (6 bases). Per the germline V gene, CDR1 is MNHEY and CDR2 is SVGEGT. V lost 2 bases and J lost 8, with 16 bases in between. The CDR3 extends over 15 amino acids.

The chain couples TRBV29-1 to TRBJ2-5; 10 positions agree with TRBD1. The CDR3 extends over 16 amino acids. From germline, CDR1 is SQVTM and CDR2 ANQGSEA. Trimming removed 3 bases from V and 5 bases from J; junction bases left unmatched: 12. The CDR3 DNA reads as TGCAGCGTTGAGGGGGGGACAGGGGACCCGAAGGAGACCCAGTACTTC. Translating it yields CSVEGGTGDPKETQYF.

The chain's CDR3 is CASSLEAGLDGELFF. CDR3 nucleotide sequence: TGCGCCAGCAGCTTGGAGGCAGGGTTGGACGGGGAGCTGTTTTTT. The rearrangement uses TRBV5-1 and TRBJ2-2; a possible D gene is TRBD1 (5 bases). CDR1 is SGHRS and CDR2 is YFSETQ in the germline V gene. V was pared by 0 bases and J by 7 bases, with 13 bases between. This CDR3 contains 15 residues.

The chain uses TRBV6-2 or TRBV6-3 and TRBJ1-2; D gene uncertain. This CDR3 has 11 residues. The V gene lost 8 bases and the J gene lost 4 bases, with 8 bases spanning the gap. Germline assignment: CDR1 MNHEY and CDR2 SVGEGT. CDR3 in amino acids: CASGPSYGYTF. The CDR3 DNA reads as TGTGCCAGCGGACCCTCCTATGGCTACACCTTC.

Regarding this clonotype: One end of the junction does not line up with germline, which may come from a read error. V gene TRBV29-1 combines with J gene TRBJ1-1; a possible D gene is TRBD1 (5 bases). The CDR3 runs to 11 residues. The germline gives CDR1 SQVTM, CDR2 ANQGSEA. CDR3 nucleotide sequence: TGTACAGGTCTGAGGAACACTGAAGCTTTCTTT. Protein: CTGLRNTEAFF.

This clonotype was observed a handful of times. The V and J genes are TRBV4-3 and TRBJ1-2, with D tentatively TRBD1 (5 bases). This CDR3 spans 17 amino acids. Trimming pared 8 bases from V and 7 bases from J, leaving 29 bases between. The germline V gene encodes CDR1 LGHNA and CDR2 YSLEER. CDR3 sequence: CASGGAFGGKGGGGYTF. Written as DNA, the CDR3 is TGCGCCAGCGGTGGGGCGTTCGGCGGCAAAGGCGGCGGTGGCTACACCTTC.

The J gene is TRBJ2-1, the V gene TRBV4-1; either TRBD1 or TRBD2 may supply D (6 bases each). With 1 base removed from V and 9 bases from J, the gap between germline ends came to 7 bases. Germline V CDR1 and CDR2: MGHRA, YSYEKL. The CDR3 length is 12 residues. CDR3 nucleotides: TGCGCCAGCAGCCAAGCGGGGGCTGAGCAGTTCTTC. This gives the protein CASSQAGAEQFF.

The chain carries TRBV7-9 and TRBJ2-7; TRBD1 matches 7 bases. V gave up 5 bases and J gave up 3 bases; unmatched junction bases: 4. The CDR3 is 13 residues long. Germline V CDR1 and CDR2: SEHNR, FQNEAQ (reference sequence). The CDR3: CASSPRTGYEQYF. In DNA, the CDR3 is TGTGCCAGCAGCCCACGGACAGGCTACGAGCAGTACTTC.

This clonotype turned up a few times. V and J are TRBV28 and TRBJ1-2, with a weak D call TRBD1 (5 bases). The germline gives CDR1 MDHEN, CDR2 SYDVKM. CDR3 size: 14 residues. The ends were cut back, 6 bases at V and 2 bases at J, with 13 bases in the middle. CDR3: CASSSGRKNYGYTF. The CDR3 nucleotides are TGTGCCAGCAGCTCGGGACGGAAGAACTATGGCTACACCTTC.

The table lists this clonotype with a few counts. The V and J genes are TRBV12-3 or TRBV12-4 and TRBJ1-1; D is possibly TRBD1 (5 bases). The CDR3 is 15 residues long. The V and J ends lost 3 bases and 0 bases respectively, with 11 bases between them. CDR3 DNA sequence: TGTGCCAGCAGTTTCCGGGGACGGCTGAACACTGAAGCTTTCTTT. Translating gives CASSFRGRLNTEAFF.

The rearrangement links TRBV4-2 to TRBJ1-2; unclear D gene. Germline CDR1 and CDR2: LGHNA and YNFKEQ. V was trimmed by 3 bases and J by 4 bases, leaving 9 bases between them. The CDR3 extends over 13 amino acids. The CDR3 sequence is CASSHSTAYGYTF. Here the CDR3 DNA reads TGTGCCAGCAGCCATTCGACGGCCTATGGCTACACCTTC.

V and J are TRBV24-1 and TRBJ1-1, with 8 nucleotides matching TRBD1. Losses at the gene ends were 7 bases for V and 7 bases for J; bases not matched to a gene: 7. The germline CDR1 and CDR2 sequences are KGHDR and SFDVKD. This CDR3 contains 13 residues. DNA of the CDR3: TGTGCCACCAGACCGACAGGGGCGGTTGAAGCTTTCTTT. Amino acid sequence: CATRPTGAVEAFF.

J is TRBJ2-3 and V is TRBV7-3; TRBD2 aligns across 11 bases. This CDR3 has 18 residues. Germline CDR1 reads SGHTA; CDR2 reads FQGTGA. The J segment lost 0 bases and the V segment lost 2 bases, leaving 7 bases of the junction unmatched. CDR3 sequence: CASSLGLAGGPSTDTQYF. In DNA, the CDR3 is TGTGCCAGCAGCTTAGGGCTAGCGGGGGGCCCCAGCACAGATACGCAGTATTTT.

The V gene is TRBV6-1, the J gene TRBJ2-7; D is possibly TRBD2 (6 bases). The germline V gene has CDR1 MNHNS and CDR2 SASEGT. V was trimmed by 8 bases and J by 0 bases, leaving 14 bases between them. The CDR3 runs to 14 residues. The CDR3 DNA reads TGTGCCAGCGGCGGGGAGCCTAGCTCCTACGAGCAGTACGTC. This gives the protein CASGGEPSSYEQYV.

In its sample, this clonotype was seen a few times. The V gene is TRBV11-2, the J gene TRBJ2-7; 10 bases align to TRBD2. Germline CDR1 is SGHAT and CDR2 is FQNNGV. The CDR3 consists of 14 residues. The junction had 3 bases not matched to a gene; V was cut back by 4 bases and J by 3 bases. CDR3 sequence (DNA): TGTGCCAGCAGCTATAGCGGGGGGAACTACGAGCAGTACTTC. Residues: CASSYSGGNYEQYF.

The chain is built from TRBV7-9 and TRBJ2-6; D is undetermined. CDR3 length equals 15 residues. Trimming cost V 4 bases and J 0 bases, with 7 bases left between them. Germline CDR1 and CDR2: SEHNR and FQNEAQ (reference sequence). The chain's CDR3 is CASSSPASGANVLTF. CDR3 nucleotides: TGTGCCAGCAGCTCCCCGGCCTCTGGGGCCAACGTCCTGACTTTC.

This clonotype was seen a few times. The gene calls are TRBV7-6 and TRBJ2-5; unclear D gene. The CDR3 length is 14 residues. Between the trimmed V and J ends, which lost 5 bases and 2 bases, there was a span of 12 bases. CDR1 and CDR2 (germline): SGHVS, FNYEAQ. In DNA, the CDR3 is TGTGCCAGCAGCCCGGCGACCGAGCAAGAGACCCAGTACTTC. Translating gives CASSPATEQETQYF.

This clonotype was detected a few times. The chain employs TRBV12-3 or TRBV12-4 and TRBJ2-4, with TRBD1 as a possible D gene (6 bases). V lost 6 bases, J lost 0 bases, and 9 bases lay in between. The CDR3 extends over 14 amino acids. The DNA for the CDR3 is TGTGCCAGCAGCCTCAGGGGAGCCAAAAACATTCAGTACTTC. Its translation: CASSLRGAKNIQYF.

The rearrangement links TRBV5-1 to TRBJ2-6; TRBD1 matches 10 bases. The CDR3 totals 18 residues. V trimming: 4 bases; J trimming: 2 bases; junction bases outside the gene matches: 9. Germline CDR1 and CDR2: SGHRS and YFSETQ. CDR3 in DNA: TGCGCCAGCAGCCCCCAGGGACAGGGGTGGACTGGGGCCAACGTCCTGACTTTC. Translated: CASSPQGQGWTGANVLTF.

The CDR3 bases are TGTGCCAGCAGTTACCACCAGGGTTACGAGCAGTACTTC. Its translation is CASSYHQGYEQYF. The chain links TRBV6-2 or TRBV6-3 to TRBJ2-7; D is possibly TRBD1 (5 bases). The CDR3 extends over 13 amino acids. Trimming removed 2 bases at V and 4 bases at J, with 9 bases between. Germline CDR1 reads MNHEY; CDR2 reads SVGEGT.

This chain joins TRBV7-9 and TRBJ1-1; weak D call: TRBD1 (5 bases). The germline V gene encodes CDR1 SEHNR and CDR2 FQNEAQ (reference sequence). The CDR3 length is 15 residues. Between the trimmed V and J ends, which lost 5 bases and 1 base, there was a span of 14 bases. CDR3 coding DNA: TGTGCCAGCAGCCCAGGGCAGGGACGGAACACTGAAGCTTTCTTT. Its translation is CASSPGQGRNTEAFF.

J is TRBJ1-6 and V is TRBV27; D call uncertain. This CDR3 is built from 14 residues. CDR1 is MNHEY and CDR2 is SMNVEV in the germline V gene (reference sequence). The V and J ends lost 6 bases and 7 bases respectively, with 13 bases between them. CDR3 sequence: CASSFRVLNSPLHF. CDR3 nucleotide sequence: TGTGCCAGCAGCTTTCGGGTTCTGAATTCACCCCTCCACTTT.

The V gene is TRBV9, the J gene TRBJ1-4; weak D call: TRBD1 (5 bases). This CDR3 comprises 16 residues. The V gene's germline CDR1 is SGDLS and CDR2 YYNGEE. Trimming cost V 0 bases and J 0 bases, with 9 bases left between them. The DNA for the CDR3 is TGTGCCAGCAGCGTAGGGGACTCGGCAACTAATGAAAAACTGTTTTTT. This codes for CASSVGDSATNEKLFF.

The chain is built from TRBV27 and TRBJ1-2, with 7 bases matching TRBD1. This CDR3 comprises 13 residues. Trimming removed 6 bases from V and 8 bases from J; junction bases left unmatched: 9. Germline lookup yields CDR1 MNHEY and CDR2 SMNVEV (reference sequence). In nucleotides, the CDR3 is TGTGCCAGCAGCGATACAGGGGTAGGGGGCTACACCTTC. It yields the protein CASSDTGVGGYTF.

The chain has TRBV15 and TRBJ1-5; D is perhaps TRBD1 (5 bases). Trimming shortened V by 4 bases and J by 1 base, and 11 bases separated the two germline ends. The CDR3 length is 15 residues. Looked up from germline, CDR1 is LNHNV and CDR2 is YYDKDF (reference sequence). The CDR3 DNA reads TGTGCCACCAGCACCCGGCAGGGCAGCAATCAGCCCCAGCATTTT. It translates to CATSTRQGSNQPQHF.

This clonotype was counted ten times or more. The chain carries TRBV6-4 and TRBJ2-3, with 11 bases fitting TRBD2. This CDR3 spans 16 amino acids. J lost 2 bases, V lost 3 bases, and 4 bases had no gene match. Germline loops: CDR1 MRHNA, CDR2 SNTAGT. The CDR3 loop is CASSESSGGPTDTQYF. The DNA for the CDR3 is TGTGCCAGCAGTGAGTCTAGCGGGGGGCCCACAGATACGCAGTATTTT.

This chain uses TRBV15 with TRBJ2-1; TRBD1 matches at 9 bases. Germline trimming cut 2 bases from V and 7 bases from J; bases unmatched to any gene: 6. Germline-derived CDR1 and CDR2 are LNHNV and YYDKDF (reference sequence). The CDR3 has 15 residues. Here the CDR3 DNA reads TGTGCCACCAGCAGACCGGGACAGGGCTGGAATGAGCAGTTCTTC. Its protein product is CATSRPGQGWNEQFF.